The TCR beta chain under discussion was sequenced for a study of vaccination and CD4 T cells after COVID-19. Across the study: Cellular stimulation was performed using overlapping spike peptides derived from SARS-CoV-2, HCoV-NL63, HCoV-OC43 and HCoV-229E. General study findings and limits: Researchers report that 304 of 307 vaccine-specific clones in convalescent patients proved spike mono-reactive.

The CDR3 loop spans 12 amino acids. The V end was cut by 9 bases, the J end by 4 bases, with 11 bases between. The germline V gene encodes CDR1 KGHDR and CDR2 SFDVKD. Time point here: late sampling 161 to 241 days after vaccination in three convalescent patients. The treatment was: roughly ten-day PBMC culture with coronavirus spike peptide pools or control peptides (ViraFEST assay). Peptide pool stimulation in ViraFEST expanded antigen-specific T cells, whose TCRs were then sequenced. As regards this clonotype: Its antigen remains unidentified.

With the Oncomine TCR Beta short-read assay, DNA from cultured CD4+ T cells was sequenced. TCRdb redid the calling of the PCR reads with MiXCR, one entry per CDR3 protein. The repertoire has 20,000 to 25,000 distinct CDR3 sequences, 46% of them found once; the top ten carry about 13%. The J gene is TRBJ2-5, the V gene TRBV24-1; tentative D call: TRBD1 (6 bases). The source was CD4+ T cells from blood, cultured in vitro, collected about 7 months after SARS-CoV-2 vaccination. This TCR was recovered from a human donor who had recovered from COVID-19. CDR3 sequence reads: CATAKTGETQYF. DNA for the CDR3: TGTGCCACCGCCAAGACAGGAGAGACCCAGTACTTC.